This T cell receptor beta chain comes out of a study of monozygotic twins with inflammatory bowel disease. In regard to this clonotype: What it recognizes is unknown.

Germline lookup yields CDR1 SNHLY and CDR2 FYNNEI. This CDR3 contains 13 residues. General study findings and limits: TCRbeta diversity (inverse Simpson) was lower in IBD patients than in healthy co-twins.

TCRdb reprocessed the 5' RACE reads, keeping one entry per CDR3 protein, no DNA. The sample includes some 89,000 distinct CDR3 sequences. This clonotype was obtained from a human donor with ulcerative colitis or Crohn's disease, or a healthy co-twin of an affected twin (not recorded which). The rearrangement joins TRBV2 to TRBJ2-3. Sample: blood. The CDR3 loop is CARALRSTDTQYF.